The next 15 T cell receptor beta chains were all read from a single sample in a study of blood T cells in healthy people across ages. Alongside a J-beta primer mix, a sample-barcoded 5' primer served in a second PCR lasting about 7 to 11 cycles. TCRdb processed the 5' RACE reads anew with MiXCR; each CDR3 protein has one entry. Found here are about 1.5 million distinct CDR3 sequences, roughly 43% of them singletons; the top ten hold around 4%. Sequenced: blood. The receptors derive from a woman aged 18-29 years in good health.

The V and J genes are TRBV20-1 and TRBJ2-3; possibly TRBD1 or TRBD2 for D (6 bases each). Looked up from germline, CDR1 is DFQATT and CDR2 is SNEGSKA (reference sequence). The CDR3 has 16 residues. V lost 5 bases and J lost 0, with 18 bases in between. CDR3 in amino acids: CSAQGRGRTSTDTQYF. CDR3 nucleotides: TGCAGTGCTCAGGGCCGGGGGCGGACCAGCACAGATACGCAGTATTTT.

CDR3 DNA: TGTGCCAGCAGTGCCAGCGGGGGGTCCGATACGCAGTATTTT. Translating gives CASSASGGSDTQYF. V and J are TRBV2 and TRBJ2-3; 9 nucleotides agree with TRBD2. Germline V gene sequence: CDR1 SNHLY, CDR2 FYNNEI. The CDR3 is 14 amino acids. The trim removed 4 bases at V and 6 bases at J, leaving 5 bases unmatched.

This chain links TRBV6-4 with TRBJ1-1, with no clear D. The V end lost 5 bases, the J end lost 5 bases, and 12 bases lay between the germline ends. The CDR3 runs 13 residues. Germline V CDR1 and CDR2: MRHNA, SNTAGT. The CDR3 nucleotides read TGTGCCAGCAGTACCTCGGCTCGTACTGAAGCTTTCTTT. Translation: CASSTSARTEAFF.

This chain joins TRBV6-2 or TRBV6-3 and TRBJ2-1; 13 bases match TRBD2. V shed 4 bases and J 0 bases; nucleotides not matched to a gene: 9. Germline V gives CDR1 MNHEY, CDR2 SVGEGT. This CDR3 region has 19 residues. Here the CDR3 reads CASSSWTSGGKSSYNEQFF. CDR3 bases: TGTGCCAGCAGTTCTTGGACTAGCGGGGGTAAGAGCTCCTACAATGAGCAGTTCTTC.

The genes are TRBV4-1 and TRBJ2-1; 7 nucleotides agree with TRBD2. Germline CDR1 reads MGHRA; CDR2 reads YSYEKL. The CDR3 has 13 amino acids. J lost 9 bases, V lost 8 bases, and 10 bases had no gene match. CDR3 in DNA: TGCGCCAGCTTCGGGACTAAGAGCCGTGAGCAGTTCTTC. The encoded protein is CASFGTKSREQFF.

This clonotype came up a few times. V usage is TRBV4-3 and J usage is TRBJ1-2; no definite D call. Germline-derived CDR1 and CDR2 are LGHNA and YSLEER. Trimming took 0 bases from V and 7 from J, leaving 12 bases between them. There are 14 residues in the CDR3. Written as DNA, the CDR3 is TGCGCCAGCAGCCAAGATTTTAAGGGAAGTGGCTACACCTTC. Its translation is CASSQDFKGSGYTF.

The chain couples TRBV19 to TRBJ1-1, with TRBD1 matching over 8 bases. The V gene's germline CDR1 is LNHDA and CDR2 SQIVND (reference sequence). This CDR3 comprises 13 residues. V gave up 7 bases and J gave up 4 bases; unmatched junction bases: 5. The CDR3 sequence: CASNNRGSTEAFF. The CDR3 nucleotides are TGTGCCAGTAACAACAGGGGGAGCACTGAAGCTTTCTTT.

This clonotype was seen a few times. This chain joins TRBV2 and TRBJ1-2; no clear D. V was pared by 2 bases and J by 1 base, with 14 bases between. Germline assignment: CDR1 SNHLY and CDR2 FYNNEI. The CDR3 has 16 amino acids. In DNA, the CDR3 is TGTGCCAGCAGTGAAAGGTCCCCAATATTTAACTATGGCTACACCTTC. It translates to CASSERSPIFNYGYTF.

On this clonotype itself: It may be a read error: a sequence one base away is much more abundant. The genes are TRBV2 and TRBJ2-5; 7 bases agree with TRBD1. The CDR3 contains 14 residues. Germline CDR1 reads SNHLY; CDR2 reads FYNNEI. The ends lost 6 bases at V and 1 base at J; junction bases unmatched: 5. CDR3 coding DNA: TGTGCCAGCAGACCGGACAGGCTCCAAGAGACCCAGTACTTC. This codes for CASRPDRLQETQYF.

The J gene is TRBJ2-1, the V gene TRBV4-3, with TRBD2 matching 13 bases. The CDR3 covers 16 residues. Germline V gene lookup returns CDR1 LGHNA and CDR2 YSLEER. With 5 bases clipped from V and 7 bases from J, the junction kept 8 bases outside the gene matches. The chain's CDR3 is CASSDRRLAGGNEQFF. CDR3 DNA sequence: TGCGCCAGCAGCGACCGGCGACTAGCGGGAGGAAATGAGCAGTTCTTC.

This clonotype has a handful of counts. The rearrangement uses TRBV20-1 and TRBJ1-1, with a possible D match to TRBD1 (6 bases). Trimming cost V 4 bases and J 0 bases, with 15 bases left between them. The CDR3 contains 15 residues. CDR1 and CDR2 from the germline V gene are DFQATT and SNEGSKA (reference sequence). The CDR3 region is CSAKGVRLLNTEAFF. The CDR3 DNA reads as TGCAGTGCTAAGGGGGTTAGGTTGTTGAACACTGAAGCTTTCTTT.

CDR3 in amino acids: CASSFRDRREQYF. CDR3 coding DNA: TGCGCCAGCAGCTTTCGCGACAGGAGGGAGCAGTACTTC. The chain employs TRBV5-1 and TRBJ2-7, with TRBD1 as a possible D gene (6 bases). The CDR3 is 13 amino acids. The V gene's germline CDR1 is SGHRS and CDR2 YFSETQ. V lost 2 bases to trimming and J lost 7 bases, with 13 bases between them.

In this sample, this clonotype turned up many times. V is TRBV6-5 and J is TRBJ2-3, with D perhaps matching TRBD1 (5 bases). Per germline, CDR1 MNHEY and CDR2 SVGAGI. Trimming cost V 6 bases and J 4 bases, with 8 bases left between them. CDR3 size: 12 residues. CDR3 DNA: TGTGCCAGCAGCTCGACAGCAGATACGCAGTATTTT. Amino acids: CASSSTADTQYF.

This clonotype was picked up one time. With a much larger clone just one base away, this may be a read error. The V call is TRBV5-1, the J call TRBJ1-2; 7 nucleotides line up with TRBD1. The CDR3 runs to 14 residues. From germline, CDR1 is SGHRS and CDR2 YFSETQ. The CDR3 DNA sequence: TGCGCCAACAGCTCAGGGACAGCTAACTATGGCTACACCTTC. This gives the protein CANSSGTANYGYTF.

This clonotype was detected only a few times. V is TRBV9 and J is TRBJ1-2, with 7 bases matching TRBD1. The germline V gene has CDR1 SGDLS and CDR2 YYNGEE. The CDR3 is 14 residues long. Trimming took 0 bases from V and 5 from J; bases not matched to a gene: 4. The chain's CDR3 is CASSVATGDYGYTF. The CDR3 DNA reads as TGTGCCAGCAGCGTAGCCACAGGGGATTATGGCTACACCTTC.